These T cell receptor beta chains were read from a single sample in a study of blood T cell repertoires in COVID-19. The method was immunoSEQ multiplex PCR; TCRdb's version includes in-frame clones alone and lacks a portion of them. The data contain 120,000 to 150,000 clones, just under 85% of them seen just once; the ten biggest clones take up less than 4%. Sequenced material: PBMCs or T cells enriched from blood (not recorded which). The receptors derive from a woman aged 45-65 years with acute COVID-19. CDR3s include the opening cysteine and the closing phenylalanine or tryptophan. A D gene is named only where the DNA matches it firmly. A clone size is listed for some rows: how often the clone was seen (once, few, many), or a class if it is expanded.

>NA|TRBJ1-2|NA|TRBV12-3/TRBV12-4
TGTGCCAGCAGAAGCCGGGGGGGCTACACCTTC
CASRSRGGYTF
>once|TRBJ2-3|NA|TRBV7-9
TGTGCCAGCAGCTTCAGATCGATGGGAGGCACAGATACGCAGTATTTT
CASSFRSMGGTDTQYF
>NA|TRBJ1-2|NA|TRBV7-9
TGTGCCACGTCGAAACAGGGTATCTATGGCTACACCTTC
CATSKQGIYGYTF
>NA|TRBJ1-4|NA|TRBV20-1
TGCAGTGCTAGTCTTGGGACTGATTCAACTAATGAAAAACTGTTTTTT
CSASLGTDSTNEKLFF
>NA|TRBJ2-2|TRBD2|TRBV3-1/TRBV3-2
TGTGCCAGGACTCGGCGGGAGGACACCGGGGAGCTGTTTTTT
CARTRREDTGELFF
>NA|TRBJ2-1|TRBD2|TRBV7-2
TGTGCCAGCAGCCAGCAATTTTGGACTAGCGGGAACGGTGAGCAGTTCTTC
CASSQQFWTSGNGEQFF
>once|TRBJ2-7|TRBD2|TRBV5-1
TGCGCCAGCAGCATCCAACCTCTCCGGACTAGCGGGAGGCACGAGCAGTACTTC
CASSIQPLRTSGRHEQYF
>once|TRBJ1-4|TRBD1|TRBV3-1/TRBV3-2
TGTGCCAGCAGCCACACCGGGACAGGGCTACCTAATGAAAAACTGTTTTTT
CASSHTGTGLPNEKLFF
>NA|TRBJ2-7|TRBD2|TRBV7-9
TGTGCCAGCAGCCTTGGGGCCGGGACTAGCGGGAGAAGGAACGAGCAGTACTTC
CASSLGAGTSGRRNEQYF
>NA|TRBJ2-5|TRBD1|TRBV19
TGTGCCAGTAGTCTTGGACAGGGGGTAGAGACCCAGTACTTC
CASSLGQGVETQYF
>NA|TRBJ2-1|TRBD2|TRBV27
TGTGCCAGCAGTTTAATTACGGGAGGGCCTCTCGATGAGCAGTTCTTC
CASSLITGGPLDEQFF
>NA|TRBJ1-1|NA|TRBV29-1
TGCAGCGCCTGCCTGAGGTATCCGACTGAAGCTTTCTTT
CSACLRYPTEAFF
>NA|TRBJ2-1|TRBD2|TRBV10-3
TGTGCCATCAGTGTTGGACTAGCGGAGAATGAGCAGTTCTTC
CAISVGLAENEQFF
>NA|TRBJ2-1|NA|TRBV10-3
TGTGCCATCAGGGAGGGGGGGTCCCACAATGAGCAGTTCTTC
CAIREGGSHNEQFF
>NA|TRBJ2-5|NA|TRBV24-1
TGTGCCACCAGCGGAGACTCATTACAAGAGACCCAGTACTTC
CATSGDSLQETQYF
>NA|TRBJ1-2|TRBD1|TRBV30
TGTGCCTGGAGTGCCACAGGGGGCTATGGCTACACCTTC
CAWSATGGYGYTF
>NA|TRBJ1-4|NA|TRBV5-6
TGTGCCAGCAGCTTGTGGGGCGTGTTGAATAATGAAAAACTGTTTTTT
CASSLWGVLNNEKLFF
>NA|TRBJ2-7|TRBD2|TRBV6-2/TRBV6-3
TGTGCCAGCAGCTTAGCGGGAGCCCCCGAGCAGTACTTC
CASSLAGAPEQYF
>NA|TRBJ1-5|TRBD1|TRBV7-8
TGTGCCAGCAGCTTACGGTGGGACAGAAATCAGCCCCAGCATTTT
CASSLRWDRNQPQHF
>NA|TRBJ2-5|TRBD2|TRBV23-1
TGCGCCAGCAGTCTCTCCGGACAGGCGGCTAGCGGGAGGGCAGTGGAAGAGACCCAGTACTTC
CASSLSGQAASGRAVEETQYF
>NA|TRBJ1-2|TRBD1|TRBV5-1
TGCGCCAGCAGCGCACAGGGGGGCCCTCTCTATGGCTACACCTTC
CASSAQGGPLYGYTF
>NA|TRBJ2-5|TRBD2|TRBV2
TGTGCCAGCAGCCCTGGACTAGCGGAACAAGAGACCCAGTACTTC
CASSPGLAEQETQYF
>NA|TRBJ2-3|NA|TRBV2
TGTGCCAGCGGGGAACAGGGATCTAGCACAGATACGCAGTATTTT
CASGEQGSSTDTQYF
>NA|TRBJ1-1|NA|TRBV12-3/TRBV12-4
TGTGCCAGCAGTTTCGCCGGGGACACTGAAGCTTTCTTT
CASSFAGDTEAFF
>few|TRBJ2-5|TRBD2|TRBV5-6
TGTGCCAGCAGCTTGAAATTAGCGGGAAAAGAGACCCAGTACTTC
CASSLKLAGKETQYF
>NA|TRBJ2-1|TRBD2|TRBV28
TGTGCCAGCAGTCTCAGCGGGAGCTCCTACAATGAGCAGTTCTTC
CASSLSGSSYNEQFF
>NA|TRBJ1-6|TRBD1|TRBV11-2
TGTGCCAGCAGACCAAGGACAGGGCTAAATTCACCCCTCCACTTT
CASRPRTGLNSPLHF
>NA|TRBJ2-1|NA|TRBV30
TGTGCCTGGAGCCCTGGAGGGCCCAATGAGCAGTTCTTC
CAWSPGGPNEQFF
>NA|TRBJ1-2|NA|TRBV6-5
TGTGCCAGCAGTCATCCGGGGAGGGTAGACTATGGCTACACCTTC
CASSHPGRVDYGYTF
>NA|TRBJ1-1|NA|TRBV12-3/TRBV12-4
TGTGCCAGCAGCCTGGCGGTGGCTGAAGCTTTCTTT
CASSLAVAEAFF
>NA|TRBJ2-1|NA|TRBV19
TGTGCCAGTCGCCCGGGAGAAAAATCCTACAATGAGCAGTTCTTC
CASRPGEKSYNEQFF
>NA|TRBJ2-7|NA|TRBV5-1
TGCGCCAGCAGCGAACAGGGCTACGAGCAGTACTTC
CASSEQGYEQYF
>NA|TRBJ1-2|TRBD1|TRBV10-3
TGTGCCATCAGTGCGGACAGGGGTCACTATGGCTACACCTTC
CAISADRGHYGYTF
>once|TRBJ2-1|TRBD2|TRBV9
TGTGCCAGCAGCCCCAACACAGCGGGACTGACGCATGAGCAGTTCTTC
CASSPNTAGLTHEQFF
>NA|TRBJ2-2|TRBD2|TRBV7-3
TGTGCCAGCAGCCTAGGGACTAGCGGGCCCGGGGAGCTGTTTTTT
CASSLGTSGPGELFF
>NA|TRBJ1-4|NA|TRBV21-1
TGTGCCAGCAGCGCCCCTTCCGGGACAGTTAATGAAAAACTGTTTTTT
CASSAPSGTVNEKLFF
>NA|TRBJ2-3|TRBD1|TRBV30
TGTGCCTGGAGTGAGGGACAGGGATTTTCAGATACGCAGTATTTT
CAWSEGQGFSDTQYF
>few|TRBJ1-4|NA|TRBV19
TGTGCCACCGGGGGGTCAGAAAATGAAAAACTGTTTTTT
CATGGSENEKLFF
>NA|TRBJ2-5|TRBD2|TRBV7-2
TGTGCCAGCAGCATGGGACTAGCGGGAGCGGTTACCCAGTACTTC
CASSMGLAGAVTQYF